Detailed here is one T cell receptor (beta chain). The junction had 5 bases not matched to a gene; V was cut back by 0 bases and J by 3 bases. The CDR3 extends over 16 amino acids. Looked up from germline, CDR1 is LGHDT and CDR2 is YNNKEL (reference sequence). This specimen comes from a study of blood T cell repertoires in COVID-19. Background on the study: Both acute and convalescent COVID-19 samples were obtained from the United States, Italy and Spain. PBMCs, B-cell-depleted T cells, or T cells were the source of the cDNA or gDNA that made up the material.

Using immunoSEQ multiplex PCR, the repertoire was profiled, and TCRdb retains in-frame clones only, with some absent. Of under 200,000 clones in the sample, around four fifths were seen once. The TCR comes from a woman aged 35 to 49 with acute or convalescent COVID-19. Sequencing input: peripheral blood. The gene calls are TRBV3-1 (or the pseudogene TRBV3-2) and TRBJ2-3, with 8 bases aligning to TRBD2. The CDR3 here is CASSQDLGGGTDTQYF. CDR3 DNA sequence: TGTGCCAGCAGCCAAGATCTCGGGGGGGGGACAGATACGCAGTATTTT.